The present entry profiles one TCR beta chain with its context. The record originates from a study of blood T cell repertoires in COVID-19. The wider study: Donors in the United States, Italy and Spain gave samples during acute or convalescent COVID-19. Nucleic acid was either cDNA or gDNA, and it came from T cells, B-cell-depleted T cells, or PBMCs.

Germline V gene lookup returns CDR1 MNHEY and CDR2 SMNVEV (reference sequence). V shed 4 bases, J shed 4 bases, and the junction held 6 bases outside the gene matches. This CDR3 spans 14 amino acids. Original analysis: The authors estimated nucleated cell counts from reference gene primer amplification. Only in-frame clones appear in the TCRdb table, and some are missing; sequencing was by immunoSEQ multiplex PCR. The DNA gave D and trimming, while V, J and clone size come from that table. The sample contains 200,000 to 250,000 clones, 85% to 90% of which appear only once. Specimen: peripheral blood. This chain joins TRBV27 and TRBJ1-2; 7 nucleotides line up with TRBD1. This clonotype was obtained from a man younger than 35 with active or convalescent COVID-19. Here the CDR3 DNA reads TGTGCCAGCAGTTCCGCAGGGGGAGGCTATGGCTACACCTTC. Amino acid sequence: CASSSAGGGYGYTF.